This entry describes one TCR beta chain. This sample includes further DNA sequences coding for the same CDR3. Participant-given clinical history determined each cohort assignment. This sample was included in a study of blood T cell repertoires in COVID-19. In the study overall: From the United States, Italy and Spain came samples of acute and convalescent COVID-19.

In the authors' methods: Reference gene primer amplification gave estimated nucleated cell counts. The assay was immunoSEQ multiplex PCR, and TCRdb's table has in-frame clones only and misses some. From that table come the V and J calls and clone size; the DNA was used to work out D and trimming. The sample holds roughly 420,000 clones, 70% to 90% seen once. This sequence originates from a woman in her thirties with acute COVID-19. Source material: PBMCs or T cells enriched from blood (not recorded which).

CDR3 sequence (DNA): TGTGCCAGCAGCTTGGGGCAGGGTGCAGATACGCAGTATTTT. Its protein is CASSLGQGADTQYF. The V call is TRBV5-5, the J call TRBJ2-3; TRBD1 might be the D (5 bases). The CDR3 length is 14 residues. V lost 0 bases and J 4 bases, leaving 9 bases between the germline ends. The germline CDR1 and CDR2 sequences are SGHKS and YYEKEE (reference sequence).